A single sample is the source of the 14 T cell receptor beta chains below, sequenced in a study of blood T cell repertoires in COVID-19. Data came from immunoSEQ multiplex PCR; TCRdb stores just in-frame clones and leaves some out. The sample contains approximately 210,000 clones, 70% to 90% of which appear only once. Sample: peripheral blood. These TCRs come from an older woman with active or convalescent COVID-19.

The rearrangement joins TRBV5-1 to TRBJ2-3; perhaps TRBD2 as D (6 bases). Trimming pared 4 bases from V and 0 bases from J, leaving 24 bases between. This CDR3 has 19 residues. Germline assignment: CDR1 SGHRS and CDR2 YFSETQ. DNA for the CDR3: TGCGCCAGCAGCCCCCCGACCGGGAGTCCGGGACTGAGCACAGATACGCAGTATTTT. Translating gives CASSPPTGSPGLSTDTQYF.

This rearrangement joins TRBV28 to TRBJ1-2; 8 bases line up with TRBD1. Germline V gene data show CDR1 as MDHEN and CDR2 as SYDVKM. CDR3 length: 14 residues. Trimming cost V 4 bases and J 10 bases; bases outside gene matches: 11. The CDR3 DNA is TGTGCCAGCAGTTCTCTGGGACAGGATGAGCACTACACCTTC. Its protein is CASSSLGQDEHYTF.

The chain couples TRBV6-5 to TRBJ2-5, with no clear D. Trimming cost V 0 bases and J 4 bases, with 12 bases left between them. The CDR3 covers 15 residues. Germline V lookup: CDR1 MNHEY, CDR2 SVGAGI. As DNA, the CDR3 is TGTGCCAGCAGTTACTCAGACACGAGCTTAGAGACCCAGTACTTC. It codes for CASSYSDTSLETQYF.

The chain joins TRBV5-4 to TRBJ1-1; D not certain. The CDR3 length is 14 residues. V lost 0 bases to trimming and J lost 3 bases, with 9 bases between them. Germline assignment: CDR1 SGHNT and CDR2 YYREEE (reference sequence). The CDR3 loop is CASSLEARYTEAFF. CDR3 DNA: TGTGCCAGCAGCTTGGAAGCCCGCTACACTGAAGCTTTCTTT.

This chain connects TRBV2 to TRBJ2-5; D may be TRBD2 (5 bases). The germline V gene has CDR1 SNHLY and CDR2 FYNNEI. The CDR3 consists of 14 residues. Trimming stripped 6 bases from V and 1 base from J, with 12 bases between. Here the CDR3 DNA reads TGTGCCAGCAGCATAAGCGGTACCCAAGAGACCCAGTACTTC. This gives the protein CASSISGTQETQYF.

This rearrangement joins TRBV5-1 to TRBJ2-5; 9 bases match TRBD1. Unmatched junction bases numbered 4, after V lost 0 bases and J lost 4 bases. CDR3 size: 15 residues. Per the germline V gene, CDR1 is SGHRS and CDR2 is YFSETQ. The CDR3 coding sequence is TGCGCCAGCAGCTTGGCCGGGACAGGGAGAGAGACCCAGTACTTC. As protein: CASSLAGTGRETQYF.

V and J are TRBV5-6 and TRBJ2-7; no firm D call. Looked up from germline, CDR1 is SGHDT and CDR2 is YYEEEE. Between the trimmed V and J ends, which lost 4 bases and 7 bases, there was a span of 18 bases. This CDR3 has 14 amino acids. Here the CDR3 reads CASSPRVLPEEQYF. The CDR3 DNA reads as TGTGCCAGCAGCCCGCGCGTGCTCCCGGAGGAGCAGTACTTC.

The chain uses TRBV4-3 and TRBJ2-7; 7 bases align to TRBD2. Per the germline V gene, CDR1 is LGHNA and CDR2 is YSLEER. With V trimmed by 0 bases and J by 2 bases, 4 bases remained unmatched. This CDR3 is built from 15 residues. The CDR3 nucleotides are TGCGCCAGCAGCCAAGAGAGCGGGGTAACCTACGAGCAGTACTTC. Its protein is CASSQESGVTYEQYF.

The rearrangement joins TRBV5-1 to TRBJ2-3; tentatively, D is TRBD2 (6 bases). The CDR3 sequence is 15 residues long. CDR1 is SGHRS and CDR2 is YFSETQ in the germline V gene. V lost 4 bases and J 1 base, leaving 13 bases between the germline ends. The CDR3, as DNA: TGCGCCAGCAGCCACCGGGACTCTGGCACAGATACGCAGTATTTT. Protein: CASSHRDSGTDTQYF.

The chain is built from TRBV7-9 and TRBJ1-1, with TRBD1 as a possible D gene (6 bases). CDR3 size: 15 residues. V lost 6 bases, J lost 1 base, and 15 bases lay in between. Germline V lookup: CDR1 SEHNR, CDR2 FQNEAQ (reference sequence). CDR3 sequence reads: CASRYPGVTNTEAFF. The CDR3 DNA sequence: TGTGCCAGCAGGTATCCAGGGGTGACGAACACTGAAGCTTTCTTT.

The rearrangement joins TRBV24-1 to TRBJ2-1; TRBD2 is a possible D gene (6 bases). The germline V gene encodes CDR1 KGHDR and CDR2 SFDVKD. The V end lost 3 bases, the J end lost 10 bases, and 15 bases lay between the germline ends. This CDR3 has 14 amino acids. CDR3 bases: TGTGCCACCAGTGATGAGACTAGTCATCGCGAGCAGTTCTTC. It specifies CATSDETSHREQFF.

The chain is built from TRBV2 and TRBJ2-7; D ambiguous. CDR3 length: 13 residues. The ends were cut back, 6 bases at V and 0 bases at J, with 9 bases in the middle. CDR1 is SNHLY and CDR2 is FYNNEI in the germline V gene. CDR3 in DNA: TGTGCCAGCAGAGCAGGAAGCTCCTACGAGCAGTACTTC. This sequence encodes CASRAGSSYEQYF.

The V call is TRBV11-2, the J call TRBJ2-1; D perhaps matches TRBD2 (6 bases). The CDR3 sequence is 14 residues long. Germline assignment: CDR1 SGHAT and CDR2 FQNNGV. V shed 3 bases and J shed 9 bases, with 15 bases lying between them. The CDR3 is CASSFLRLGGEQFF. The CDR3 bases are TGTGCCAGCAGCTTCCTGAGACTAGGTGGTGAGCAGTTCTTC.

The gene calls are TRBV10-3 and TRBJ2-1; TRBD2 matches at 7 bases. Germline CDR1 reads ENHRY; CDR2 reads SYGVKD. CDR3 length: 12 residues. The junction had 10 bases not matched to a gene; V was cut back by 10 bases and J by 10 bases. CDR3 nucleotides: TGTGCCACCGGGGAGGGGAGGGACGAGCAGTTCTTC. Protein sequence: CATGEGRDEQFF.